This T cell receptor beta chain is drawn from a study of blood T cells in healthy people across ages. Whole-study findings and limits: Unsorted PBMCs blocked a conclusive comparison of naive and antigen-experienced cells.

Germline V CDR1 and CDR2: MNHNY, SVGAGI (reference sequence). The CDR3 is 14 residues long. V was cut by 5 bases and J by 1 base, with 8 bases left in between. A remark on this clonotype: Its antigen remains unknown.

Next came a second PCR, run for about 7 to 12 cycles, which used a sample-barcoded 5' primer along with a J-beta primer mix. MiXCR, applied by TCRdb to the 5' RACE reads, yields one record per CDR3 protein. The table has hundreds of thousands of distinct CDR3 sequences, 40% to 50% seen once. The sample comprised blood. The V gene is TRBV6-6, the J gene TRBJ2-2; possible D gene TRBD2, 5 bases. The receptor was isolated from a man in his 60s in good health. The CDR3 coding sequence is TGTGCCAGCAGTGCCGGGAAGAACACCGGGGAGCTGTTTTTT. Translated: CASSAGKNTGELFF.